This T cell receptor beta chain came from a study of radiation and T cells in renal cell carcinoma. Study outcomes and limitations: Irradiated tumors had higher TCR clonality than control tumors. No pretreatment tumor biopsies were available for baseline clonotypes.

The treatment here: 15 Gy SBRT to primary tumor, nephrectomy 4 weeks later. This table comes from immunoSEQ multiplex PCR, and its TCRdb copy is limited to in-frame clones, with some not included. Here the sample spans roughly 20,000 clones, less than 65% being singletons. The germline CDR1 and CDR2 sequences are SGDLS and YYNGEE. The CDR3 contains 15 residues. V was clipped by 5 bases and J by 3 bases; unmatched bases: 8. This clone was counted between two and nine times. Its antigen is unidentified. This chain uses TRBV9 with TRBJ2-3; TRBD2 agrees at 8 bases. The material was tumor tissue, obtained from a patient whose treatment included radiotherapy and nephrectomy. This TCR derives from a woman aged 70-85 years with renal cell carcinoma. This CDR3 reads CASRGRGGQTDTQYF. CDR3 sequence (DNA): TGTGCCAGCAGAGGCCGGGGGGGTCAAACAGATACGCAGTATTTT.